These 3 T cell receptor beta chains came from one sample sequenced in a study of OX40 agonist ivuxolimab in advanced cancers. Measured with immunoSEQ multiplex PCR; TCRdb has only the in-frame clones, and not every one. Found here are some 40,000 clones, 85% to 95% of them singletons; the top ten hold approximately 14%. The sequencing used CD4+ or CD8+ T cells sorted from blood, collected in a trial of the OX40 agonist ivuxolimab. Every receptor here comes from an adult with an advanced solid tumor such as melanoma, head and neck, liver or kidney cancer.

This chain links TRBV14 with TRBJ2-7; no clear D gene. Trimming stripped 3 bases from V and 5 bases from J, with 11 bases between. CDR1 and CDR2 from the germline V gene are SGHDN and FVKESK. CDR3 length: 13 amino acids. CDR3 loop: CASSHGPRNEQYF. In nucleotides, the CDR3 is TGTGCCAGCAGCCACGGCCCACGGAACGAGCAGTACTTC.

The chain joins TRBV5-1 to TRBJ2-5, with D possibly being TRBD1 or TRBD2 (5 bases each). The CDR3 is made up of 14 amino acids. The V end lost 0 bases, the J end lost 7 bases, and 13 bases lay between the germline ends. Germline values: CDR1 SGHRS, CDR2 YFSETQ. The CDR3 DNA follows: TGCGCCAGCAGCTTGGAAAGGGACCGGGGGACCCAGTACTTC. Translation: CASSLERDRGTQYF. The full variable domain, its missing parts supplied by reference TRBV5-1 and TRBJ2-5, is KAGVTQTPRYLIKTRGQQVTLSCSPISGHRSVSWYQQTPGQGLQFLFEYFSETQRNKGNFPGRFSGRQFSNSRSEMNVSTLELGDSALYLCASSLERDRGTQYFGPGTRLLVL.

The rearrangement links TRBV28 to TRBJ2-7; 8 bases align to TRBD1. Germline V gene data show CDR1 as MDHEN and CDR2 as SYDVKM. Trimming took 4 bases from V and 4 from J; bases not matched to a gene: 3. The CDR3 extends over 13 amino acids. The CDR3 DNA is TGTGCCAGCAGTTCAGACAGGGGATACGAGCAGTACTTC. Translated: CASSSDRGYEQYF.